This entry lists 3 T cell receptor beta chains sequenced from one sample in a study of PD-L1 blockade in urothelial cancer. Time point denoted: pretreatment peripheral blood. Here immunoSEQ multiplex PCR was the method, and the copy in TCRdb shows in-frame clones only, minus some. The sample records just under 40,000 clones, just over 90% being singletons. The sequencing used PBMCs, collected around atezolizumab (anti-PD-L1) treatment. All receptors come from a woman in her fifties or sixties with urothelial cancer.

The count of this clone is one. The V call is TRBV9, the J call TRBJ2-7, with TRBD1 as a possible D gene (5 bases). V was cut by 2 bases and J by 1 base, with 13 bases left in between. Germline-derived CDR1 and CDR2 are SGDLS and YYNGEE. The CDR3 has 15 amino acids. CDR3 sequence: CASSVEAGPSYEQYF. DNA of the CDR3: TGTGCCAGCAGCGTTGAGGCAGGGCCTTCCTACGAGCAGTACTTC.

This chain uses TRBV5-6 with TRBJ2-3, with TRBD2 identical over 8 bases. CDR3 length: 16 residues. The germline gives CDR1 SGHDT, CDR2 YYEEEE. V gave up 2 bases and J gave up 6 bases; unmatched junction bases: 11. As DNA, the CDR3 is TGTGCCAGCAGCTTAGACTGGACAGCGGGGGCTGATACGCAGTATTTT. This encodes CASSLDWTAGADTQYF. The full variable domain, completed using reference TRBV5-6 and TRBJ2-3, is DAGVTQSPTHLIKTRGQQVTLRCSPKSGHDTVSWYQQALGQGPQFIFQYYEEEERQRGNFPDRFSGHQFPNYSSELNVNALLLGDSALYLCASSLDWTAGADTQYFGPGTRLTVL.

The CDR3 region is CASSLAGGYNEQFF. CDR3 nucleotide sequence: TGTGCCAGCAGCCTCGCCGGGGGATACAATGAGCAGTTCTTC. The chain joins TRBV11-2 to TRBJ2-1, with D possibly TRBD2 on 6 matching bases. From germline, CDR1 is SGHAT and CDR2 FQNNGV. CDR3 length equals 14 residues. The V end was cut by 5 bases, the J end by 4 bases, with 12 bases between.